The 11 T cell receptor beta chains presented below share a single source sample, sequenced in a study of T-cell reconstitution after alpha-beta-depleted transplantation in children. The authors prepared the TCRbeta library with unique molecular identifiers. MiXCR, run by TCRdb on the PCR reads, gives a single entry per CDR3 protein. The repertoire consists of about 15,000 distinct CDR3 sequences, with over 5% occurring once and the leading ten covering about 6.9%. The sample here was PBMCs, taken before TCRalphabeta/CD19-depleted stem cell transplant. All receptors come from a boy younger than 18 with acute lymphoblastic leukemia, due to receive a stem cell transplant.

In its sample, this clonotype was seen many times. The chain links TRBV28 to TRBJ2-3, with TRBD2 as a possible D gene (6 bases). The germline gives CDR1 MDHEN, CDR2 SYDVKM. CDR3 length: 14 amino acids. V shed 3 bases and J shed 3 bases, with 10 bases lying between them. The CDR3: CASSFRRVTDTQYF. The DNA of the CDR3 is TGTGCCAGCAGTTTCAGGAGGGTAACAGATACGCAGTATTTT.

This chain uses TRBV6-7 with TRBJ2-2; TRBD2 aligns across 9 bases. TRBV6-7 is noted as an ORF with a role that remains uncertain. J lost 7 bases, V lost 10 bases, and 31 bases had no gene match. The CDR3 is 21 amino acids. Written as DNA, the CDR3 is TGTGCCACCTTTGATCCCAAGGCAGCCCCGAATGGGGGACTAGCAAGCGGGGAGCTGTTTTTT. This sequence encodes CATFDPKAAPNGGLASGELFF.

This clonotype was seen at least ten times. The chain is built from TRBV2 and TRBJ2-7; TRBD1 or TRBD2 may be the D gene (7 bases each). The CDR3 runs 15 residues. The germline gives CDR1 SNHLY, CDR2 FYNNEI. V lost 5 bases and J 1 base, leaving 15 bases between the germline ends. CDR3 residues: CASSLPQGGSYEQYF. CDR3 DNA: TGTGCCAGCAGTCTCCCGCAGGGGGGGTCCTACGAGCAGTACTTC.

This clonotype came up many times. This chain joins TRBV7-9 and TRBJ2-5; weak D call: TRBD1 (6 bases). The V gene lost 5 bases and the J gene lost 1 base, with 17 bases spanning the gap. Germline lookup yields CDR1 SEHNR and CDR2 FQNEAQ (reference sequence). This CDR3 is 16 amino acids long. Here the CDR3 reads CASSPPLTGAQETQYF. DNA of the CDR3: TGTGCCAGCAGCCCTCCCCTGACAGGAGCCCAAGAGACCCAGTACTTC.

This clonotype was seen at least ten times. The J gene is TRBJ1-5, the V gene TRBV20-1; 8 nucleotides line up with TRBD1. CDR3 length: 13 residues. V shed 6 bases, J shed 7 bases, and the junction held 8 bases outside the gene matches. Germline values: CDR1 DFQATT, CDR2 SNEGSKA (reference sequence). CDR3 sequence: CSARGQENQPQHF. For the CDR3, the DNA is TGCAGTGCCCGGGGACAGGAGAACCAGCCCCAGCATTTT.

This clonotype was seen ten or more times. The rearrangement joins TRBV7-9 to TRBJ2-3; 14 bases map to TRBD2. Losses at the gene ends were 5 bases for V and 3 bases for J; bases not matched to a gene: 4. From germline, CDR1 is SEHNR and CDR2 FQNEAQ (reference sequence). This CDR3 comprises 16 residues. CDR3 amino acids: CASSIWTSGRTDTQYF. CDR3 in DNA: TGTGCCAGCAGCATCTGGACTAGCGGGAGGACAGATACGCAGTATTTT.

This clonotype was recorded at least ten times. This chain links TRBV29-1 with TRBJ2-2; 10 positions match TRBD1. V dropped 7 bases and J dropped 5; count of bases not matched to a gene: 4. The CDR3 loop spans 13 amino acids. Per germline, CDR1 SQVTM and CDR2 ANQGSEA. The CDR3 DNA sequence: TGCAGCGCCGGGACAGGGGTGACCGGGGAGCTGTTTTTT. This gives the protein CSAGTGVTGELFF.

This clonotype was seen ten or more times. In nucleotides, the CDR3 is TGTGCCAGCAGTTACTCGATGGGGTCTGGAAACACCATATATTTT. It encodes CASSYSMGSGNTIYF. The V and J genes are TRBV6-5 and TRBJ1-3; D gene unclear. Germline CDR1 is MNHEY and CDR2 is SVGAGI. V lost 0 bases, J lost 1 base, and 7 bases lay in between. The CDR3 spans 15 residues.

This clonotype was recorded many times. This rearrangement joins TRBV6-1 to TRBJ1-4; D not certain. The length of the CDR3 is 14 residues. The V end was cut by 2 bases, the J end by 5 bases, with 9 bases between. CDR1 and CDR2 from the germline V gene are MNHNS and SASEGT. Written as DNA, the CDR3 is TGTGCCAGCAGTGAAAGACCAGGCAATGAAAAACTGTTTTTT. As protein: CASSERPGNEKLFF.

This clonotype has a single count. A much bigger clone sits one base away, suggesting this may be a read error. The chain uses TRBV6-2 or TRBV6-3 and TRBJ1-1; 7 nucleotides align to TRBD1. The germline gives CDR1 MNHEY, CDR2 SVGEGT. This CDR3 is 11 amino acids long. This CDR3 reads CTSRGRTEAFF. Written as DNA, the CDR3 is TGTACCAGCAGGGGGAGGACTGAAGCTTTCTTT.

In this sample, this clonotype turned up many times. The rearrangement links TRBV27 to TRBJ2-3; no reliable D call. The length of the CDR3 is 17 residues. V was clipped by 7 bases and J by 4 bases, with 24 bases between them. CDR1 is MNHEY, CDR2 SMNVEV, per germline (reference sequence). CDR3 sequence (DNA): TGTGCCAGCATCCACCAATCGACGGAGCGCTATCCAGATACGCAGTATTTT. Translating gives CASIHQSTERYPDTQYF.